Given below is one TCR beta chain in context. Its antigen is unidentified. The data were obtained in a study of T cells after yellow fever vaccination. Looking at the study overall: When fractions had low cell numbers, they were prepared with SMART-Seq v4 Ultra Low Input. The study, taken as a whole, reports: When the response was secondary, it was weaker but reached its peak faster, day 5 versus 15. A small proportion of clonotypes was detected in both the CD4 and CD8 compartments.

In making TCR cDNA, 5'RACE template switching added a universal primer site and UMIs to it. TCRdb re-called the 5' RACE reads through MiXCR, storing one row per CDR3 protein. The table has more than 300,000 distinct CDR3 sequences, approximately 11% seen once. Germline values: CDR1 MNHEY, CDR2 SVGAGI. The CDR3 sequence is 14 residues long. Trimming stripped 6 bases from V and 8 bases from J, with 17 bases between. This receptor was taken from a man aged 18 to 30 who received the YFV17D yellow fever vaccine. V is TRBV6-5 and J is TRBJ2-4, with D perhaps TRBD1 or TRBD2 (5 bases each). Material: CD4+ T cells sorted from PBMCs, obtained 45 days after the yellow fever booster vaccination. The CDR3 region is CASREGRVAYIQYF. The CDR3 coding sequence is TGTGCCAGCAGAGAGGGGCGAGTAGCGTACATTCAGTACTTC.